These T cell receptor beta chains were read from a single sample in a study of blood T cell repertoires in COVID-19. Data came from immunoSEQ multiplex PCR; TCRdb stores just in-frame clones and leaves some out. Here the sample spans about 220,000 clones, less than 90% being singletons. The sample consisted of PBMCs or T cells enriched from blood (not recorded which). The receptor set was obtained from a woman aged 25 to 39 who had recovered from COVID-19. The CDR3 runs from the conserved cysteine through the conserved F or W. A D gene is named only where the DNA matches it firmly. Part of the rows lack a size; the others show once, few, many or a class for expanded clones.

clone size | J gene | V gene | D gene | CDR3 protein | CDR3 DNA
- | TRBJ1-5 | TRBV7-8 | - | CASSLGPVRAGNNQPQHF | TGTGCCAGCAGCTTAGGTCCGGTCAGGGCAGGGAACAATCAGCCCCAGCATTTT
- | TRBJ2-7 | TRBV5-1 | TRBD1 | CASSSTRQGSEQYF | TGCGCCAGCAGCTCTACAAGACAGGGCTCCGAGCAGTACTTC
once | TRBJ2-7 | TRBV6-2/TRBV6-3 | TRBD2 | CASSYKGGVTYEQYF | TGTGCCAGCAGTTACAAGGGAGGGGTTACCTACGAGCAGTACTTC
once | TRBJ1-4 | TRBV6-5 | - | CASSYLPRENEKLFF | TGTGCCAGCAGTTACCTACCCAGGGAAAATGAAAAACTGTTTTTT
- | TRBJ1-4 | TRBV4-1 | - | CASSLRHATNEKLFF | TGCGCCAGCAGCCTGAGACACGCAACTAATGAAAAACTGTTTTTT
- | TRBJ2-1 | TRBV6-2/TRBV6-3 | - | CASSYSKVRGADEQFF | TGTGCCAGCAGTTACTCGAAAGTCAGGGGAGCCGATGAGCAGTTCTTC
- | TRBJ1-1 | TRBV19 | - | CASRHRVSSQTEAFF | TGTGCCAGTAGGCACAGGGTGAGCTCCCAAACTGAAGCTTTCTTT
- | TRBJ1-6 | TRBV19 | - | CASSNDRRSLHF | TGTGCCAGTAGTAACGACAGAAGGTCCCTCCACTTT
- | TRBJ2-7 | TRBV15 | - | CATSRDWGVSTYEQYF | TGTGCCACCAGCAGAGATTGGGGAGTATCTACCTACGAGCAGTACTTC
- | TRBJ2-1 | TRBV7-8 | - | CASSPPGTYNNEQFF | TGTGCCAGCAGCCCACCAGGAACATACAACAATGAGCAGTTCTTC
- | TRBJ2-3 | TRBV19 | TRBD2 | CASMDGGVDDTQYF | TGTGCCAGTATGGACGGGGGGGTGGACGATACGCAGTATTTT
- | TRBJ2-3 | TRBV4-3 | TRBD2 | CASSQDRVGSGGDLDARDTQYF | TGCGCCAGCAGCCAAGATCGTGTAGGTAGCGGGGGGGACTTGGACGCCAGAGATACGCAGTATTTT
- | TRBJ1-2 | TRBV5-8 | TRBD1 | CASSLGQGPYYGYTF | TGTGCCAGCAGCTTGGGACAGGGCCCCTACTATGGCTACACCTTC
- | TRBJ2-4 | TRBV29-1 | - | CSVDSQTRGIQYF | TGCAGCGTGGATTCGCAGACAAGGGGCATTCAGTACTTC
- | TRBJ1-2 | TRBV27 | - | CASSFTNGVGVYGYTF | TGTGCCAGCAGTTTCACTAACGGAGTCGGGGTCTATGGCTACACCTTC
- | TRBJ2-7 | TRBV27 | - | CASTPTGTPYEQYF | TGTGCCAGCACCCCAACCGGGACACCCTACGAGCAGTACTTC
- | TRBJ1-3 | TRBV5-4 | - | CASSLAVGNTIYF | TGTGCCAGCAGCTTGGCGGTTGGAAACACCATATATTTT
- | TRBJ1-1 | TRBV7-9 | - | CASSRHRNTEAFF | TGTGCCAGCAGCCGTCACAGGAACACTGAAGCTTTCTTT
- | TRBJ1-2 | TRBV6-5 | TRBD1 | CASRTRTGNYGYTF | TGTGCCAGCAGGACGCGGACAGGAAACTATGGCTACACCTTC
- | TRBJ2-7 | TRBV9 | TRBD1 | CASSVATGQGTGEQYF | TGTGCCAGCAGCGTAGCGACAGGACAGGGGACGGGGGAGCAGTACTTC
- | TRBJ1-2 | TRBV6-2/TRBV6-3 | TRBD1 | CASSYQARQGGRGGYTF | TGTGCCAGCAGTTATCAAGCTCGACAGGGCGGGAGGGGAGGCTACACCTTC
- | TRBJ2-3 | TRBV5-4 | - | CASSLVRGSTDTQYF | TGTGCCAGCAGCTTGGTACGGGGTAGCACAGATACGCAGTATTTT
- | TRBJ2-7 | TRBV7-6 | TRBD2 | CASSSTSGALYEQYF | TGTGCCAGCAGTTCTACTAGCGGGGCCCTCTACGAGCAGTACTTC
- | TRBJ2-7 | TRBV7-2 | TRBD2 | CASSPDSGGPADEQYF | TGTGCCAGCAGCCCCGACAGCGGGGGCCCCGCCGACGAGCAGTACTTC
- | TRBJ1-2 | TRBV5-6 | TRBD1 | CASRPTGGVFGYTF | TGTGCCAGCAGGCCCACAGGGGGCGTGTTTGGTTACACCTTC
few | TRBJ1-1 | TRBV6-5 | - | CASSQLSSSTEAFF | TGTGCCAGCAGCCAACTATCATCGAGCACTGAAGCTTTCTTT
- | TRBJ1-1 | TRBV6-2/TRBV6-3 | TRBD1 | CASSYTGVGTEAFF | TGTGCCAGCAGTTACACAGGGGTTGGAACTGAAGCTTTCTTT
- | TRBJ1-4 | TRBV27 | TRBD1 | CASSRRQGRNEKLFF | TGTGCCAGCAGTCGCAGACAGGGCCGGAATGAAAAACTGTTTTTT
few | TRBJ2-7 | TRBV9 | - | CASSVGLDSSSYEQYF | TGTGCCAGCAGCGTAGGACTAGATAGTAGTTCCTACGAGCAGTACTTC
- | TRBJ2-1 | TRBV14 | TRBD2 | CASSQERGGSFGEQFF | TGTGCCAGCAGCCAAGAGCGGGGGGGCTCGTTCGGTGAGCAGTTCTTC
- | TRBJ2-2 | TRBV5-1 | - | CASSSAGTHTGELFF | TGCGCCAGCAGCTCCGCCGGGACACACACCGGGGAGCTGTTTTTT
- | TRBJ2-2 | TRBV7-3 | - | CASSSSGELFF | TGTGCCAGCAGTTCTTCCGGGGAGCTGTTTTTT
- | TRBJ1-3 | TRBV18 | TRBD1 | CASSQGQGAGNTIYF | TGTGCCAGCTCACAAGGACAGGGGGCCGGAAACACCATATATTTT
- | TRBJ1-1 | TRBV27 | TRBD1 | CASSPLADRDKNTEAFF | TGTGCCAGCAGTCCGCTCGCAGACAGGGACAAGAACACTGAAGCTTTCTTT
once | TRBJ2-7 | TRBV6-5 | TRBD2 | CASSWTSGGSYEQYF | TGTGCCAGCAGTTGGACTAGCGGGGGGTCCTACGAGCAGTACTTC
- | TRBJ1-5 | TRBV7-8 | TRBD1 | CASSLIQGGSNQPQHF | TGTGCCAGCAGCCTGATTCAGGGGGGATCCAATCAGCCCCAGCATTTT
- | TRBJ2-5 | TRBV7-8 | TRBD2 | CASSLEGLQRETQYF | TGTGCCAGCAGCTTAGAGGGACTACAGAGGGAGACCCAGTACTTC